Listed here are 27 T cell receptor beta chains from one sample, sequenced in a study of T cell repertoires in breast cancer. During the second nested PCR, blocking oligonucleotides suppressed genes that were not paired. A single record per CDR3 protein comes from TCRdb applying MiXCR to the emulsion pairing reads. Of roughly 40,000 distinct CDR3 sequences listed, 45% are singletons. An expanded emulsion RT-PCR with primers for all TCR V genes paired CD8+ T cell chains. The sample consisted of CD8+ T cells. The receptors shown here come from a pool of human donors with breast cancer or a healthy control (not recorded which).

For this clonotype: This CDR3 is missing its conserved last phenylalanine or tryptophan, likely due to a read error. This chain connects TRBV20-1 to TRBJ1-1; 7 bases align to TRBD1. This CDR3 spans 14 amino acids. CDR1 DFQATT and CDR2 SNEGSKA come from the germline V gene (reference sequence). After removal of 2 bases from V and 7 bases from J, the junction contained 10 bases not matched to a gene. The DNA for the CDR3 is TGCAGTGCTAGATCCGGGATAGGGGGCAATGAAGCTTTCTTA. This translates into CSARSGIGGNEAFL.

There are a few counts of this clonotype. The chain couples TRBV6-2 or TRBV6-3 to TRBJ1-2, with D maybe TRBD1 (6 bases). The CDR3 length is 13 residues. With 6 bases removed from V and 8 bases from J, the gap between germline ends came to 16 bases. The V gene's germline CDR1 is MNHEY and CDR2 SVGEGT. CDR3 sequence (DNA): TGTGCCAGCAGCCCCCTCAGGGGACGAGGCTACACCTTC. This sequence encodes CASSPLRGRGYTF.

This clonotype was counted a few times. J is TRBJ2-1 and V is TRBV20-1; D is uncertain. The CDR3 sequence is 12 residues long. V lost 1 base and J 7 bases, leaving 8 bases between the germline ends. Looked up from germline, CDR1 is DFQATT and CDR2 is SNEGSKA (reference sequence). The CDR3 here is CSARVRQNEQFF. In DNA, the CDR3 is TGCAGTGCTAGAGTTCGGCAGAATGAGCAGTTCTTC.

This clonotype appeared a few times. The chain couples TRBV27 to TRBJ2-3; D call uncertain. Germline V gene sequence: CDR1 MNHEY, CDR2 SMNVEV (reference sequence). V lost 2 bases and J 7 bases, leaving 7 bases between the germline ends. CDR3 length: 12 amino acids. DNA for the CDR3: TGTGCCAGCAGTTTAGGTGGACATACGCAGTATTTT. Amino acids: CASSLGGHTQYF.

The chain joins TRBV9 to TRBJ2-1; TRBD1 or TRBD2 may be the D gene (5 bases each). This CDR3 has 14 amino acids. CDR1 is SGDLS, CDR2 YYNGEE, per germline. V lost 3 bases to trimming and J lost 4 bases, with 11 bases between them. The CDR3 DNA sequence: TGTGCCAGCAGCGCCGGGGCCCCATACAATGAGCAGTTCTTC. Its translation is CASSAGAPYNEQFF. The full variable domain, with the rest looked up from reference TRBV9 and TRBJ2-1, is DSGVTQTPKHLITATGQRVTLRCSPRSGDLSVYWYQQSLDQGLQFLIQYYNGEERAKGNILERFSAQQFPDLHSELNLSSLELGDSALYFCASSAGAPYNEQFFGPGTRLTVL.

The chain joins TRBV25-1 to TRBJ2-1; D ambiguous. CDR1 is MGHDK and CDR2 is SYGVNS in the germline V gene. The CDR3 is 14 amino acids. Trimming shortened V by 4 bases and J by 8 bases, and 15 bases separated the two germline ends. CDR3 DNA sequence: TGTGCCAGCAGTGCTGGGTCCAAGTGGGATGAGCAGTTCTTC. It codes for CASSAGSKWDEQFF.

The chain joins TRBV11-3 to TRBJ2-7; D possibly uses TRBD1 or TRBD2 (5 bases each). Trimming left V 5 bases short and J 5 bases short, with 22 bases between. The CDR3 extends over 16 amino acids. The germline gives CDR1 SGHNT, CDR2 YENEEA. The CDR3 DNA reads as TGTGCCAGCAGCCCAGGGCAACTAGGGGCCAGGAACGAGCAGTACTTC. Translating gives CASSPGQLGARNEQYF.

The rearrangement uses TRBV6-5 and TRBJ1-5; D remains unclear. V was clipped by 4 bases and J by 5 bases, with 18 bases between them. The CDR3 covers 16 residues. Per germline, CDR1 MNHEY and CDR2 SVGAGI. CDR3 nucleotides: TGTGCCAGCAGTTCTTTAACAGATGGCGGCGATCAGCCCCAGCATTTT. Protein sequence: CASSSLTDGGDQPQHF.

This clonotype has just a few counts. The V gene is TRBV27, the J gene TRBJ2-5; possibly TRBD2 for D (6 bases). The CDR3 has 13 amino acids. The V end lost 11 bases, the J end lost 0 bases, and 13 bases lay between the germline ends. The germline V gene encodes CDR1 MNHEY and CDR2 SMNVEV (reference sequence). The CDR3 spells CAPGGSYQETQYF. The CDR3 nucleotides read TGTGCCCCTGGGGGGTCGTACCAAGAGACCCAGTACTTC.

The chain is built from TRBV19 and TRBJ1-5; 7 bases map to TRBD1. With 7 bases clipped from V and 8 bases from J, the junction kept 11 bases outside the gene matches. Germline V lookup: CDR1 LNHDA, CDR2 SQIVND (reference sequence). The CDR3 contains 14 residues. The CDR3 sequence: CASNLDRFGEPQHF. For the CDR3, the DNA is TGTGCCAGTAACCTGGACAGGTTCGGGGAGCCCCAGCATTTT.

V and J are TRBV2 and TRBJ1-5; perhaps TRBD1 as D (6 bases). The CDR3 totals 14 residues. V shed 8 bases and J shed 5 bases, with 16 bases lying between them. In germline, CDR1 is SNHLY, CDR2 FYNNEI. The CDR3 DNA is TGTGCCAGCCTTAAGGGGGAAGTAGATCAGCCCCAGCATTTT. Translated: CASLKGEVDQPQHF.

The chain combines TRBV6-4 with TRBJ1-6, with 10 positions matching TRBD1. The V segment lost 7 bases and the J segment 2 bases; nucleotides outside the gene matches: 8. In germline, CDR1 is MRHNA, CDR2 SNTAGT. The CDR3 has 17 amino acids. The CDR3 is CASMKDRGLTYNSPLHF. CDR3 nucleotide sequence: TGTGCCAGCATGAAGGACAGGGGGTTGACCTATAATTCACCCCTCCACTTT.

This clonotype has more than one count but fewer than ten. The rearrangement links TRBV12-3 or TRBV12-4 to TRBJ2-1, with a weak D call TRBD1 (5 bases). This CDR3 is built from 12 residues. Trimming shortened V by 6 bases and J by 9 bases, and 12 bases separated the two germline ends. The CDR3 DNA reads TGTGCCAGCAGCACCGACAGTTTTGAGCAGTTCTTC. Translated: CASSTDSFEQFF.

On this clonotype: A read error is possible here, since a much larger clone lies one base away. The chain joins TRBV5-4 to TRBJ2-5; 7 nucleotides line up with TRBD2. Germline-derived CDR1 and CDR2 are SGHNT and YYREEE (reference sequence). There are 14 residues in the CDR3. The V gene end was trimmed by 8 bases and the J gene end by 7 bases; junction bases not matched to a gene: 14. Written as DNA, the CDR3 is TGTGCCAGTACCCTTGAGCCTAGCGGAGGGACCCAGTACTTC. Amino acids: CASTLEPSGGTQYF.

Comments on this clonotype: Relative to the germline gene, one junction end is altered; a read error may explain this. This chain links TRBV6-1 with TRBJ2-1; 7 nucleotides line up with TRBD2. The germline V gene has CDR1 MNHNS and CDR2 SASEGT. The CDR3 totals 18 residues. The CDR3 coding sequence is TGTGCCAGCAGAACCGGGACTACACCCTCGAGCTCCTACAATGGGCAGTTCTTC. Translated, it gives CASRTGTTPSSSYNGQFF.

This clonotype has more than one count but fewer than ten. The chain links TRBV10-3 to TRBJ1-2; D possibly corresponds to TRBD1 (6 bases). V was shortened by 2 bases and J by 2 bases, with 9 bases between the two germline ends. The germline gives CDR1 ENHRY, CDR2 SYGVKD. The length of the CDR3 is 14 residues. The chain's CDR3 is CAISERTANYGYTF. Here the CDR3 DNA reads TGTGCCATCAGTGAGCGGACAGCCAACTATGGCTACACCTTC.

The CDR3 loop reads CASSYSSAGAGYNEQFF. CDR3 DNA sequence: TGTGCCAGCAGTTACTCGAGTGCAGGGGCTGGGTACAATGAGCAGTTCTTC. The gene calls are TRBV6-5 and TRBJ2-1, with a tentative D call TRBD1 (6 bases). V lost 0 bases and J lost 4, with 16 bases in between. This CDR3 has 17 residues. The V gene's germline CDR1 is MNHEY and CDR2 SVGAGI.

This clonotype has a handful of counts. The V call is TRBV4-1, the J call TRBJ2-7; D is unclear. V lost 2 bases and J 13 bases, leaving 21 bases between the germline ends. The germline CDR1 and CDR2 sequences are MGHRA and YSYEKL. This CDR3 has 14 amino acids. The CDR3 sequence is CASSQFPSQSHYYF. In nucleotides, the CDR3 is TGCGCCAGCAGCCAATTTCCGTCTCAGTCCCACTACTACTTC.

Comments on this clonotype: At one end, the junction sequence differs from germline, possibly due to a read error. The chain recombines TRBV28 with TRBJ1-3; possibly TRBD1 for D (5 bases). This CDR3 has 15 amino acids. Per the germline V gene, CDR1 is MDHEN and CDR2 is SYDVKM. The CDR3 DNA is TGTGCCAGCGGTTTATTCGGGGGGTCTGGAAACACCATATATTTT. The encoded protein is CASGLFGGSGNTIYF.

DNA for the CDR3: TGTGCCAGCAGCTTCGTGGCTAGCGGGAGTAGCACAGATACGCAGTATTTT. This translates into CASSFVASGSSTDTQYF. The chain employs TRBV7-2 and TRBJ2-3; 10 bases agree with TRBD2. After removal of 3 bases from V and 0 bases from J, the junction contained 6 bases not matched to a gene. CDR1 and CDR2 (germline): SGHTA, FQGNSA. The CDR3 covers 17 residues.

The V and J genes are TRBV5-1 and TRBJ2-3; D is unresolved. With 3 bases removed from V and 0 bases from J, the gap between germline ends came to 8 bases. Germline V gene data show CDR1 as SGHRS and CDR2 as YFSETQ. The CDR3 is made up of 14 amino acids. The CDR3 spells CASSWSRSTDTQYF. In nucleotides, the CDR3 is TGCGCCAGCAGCTGGTCCCGGAGCACAGATACGCAGTATTTT.

A few counts support this clonotype. The J gene is TRBJ1-5, the V gene TRBV7-2; D call uncertain. This CDR3 is 14 amino acids long. The V gene's germline CDR1 is SGHTA and CDR2 FQGNSA. V was cut by 6 bases and J by 0 bases, with 9 bases left in between. CDR3 region: CASSLQNSNQPQHF. CDR3 DNA: TGTGCCAGCAGTCTACAGAATAGCAATCAGCCCCAGCATTTT.

The V and J genes are TRBV6-1 and TRBJ1-1; D unresolved. Germline V gene lookup returns CDR1 MNHNS and CDR2 SASEGT. V was shortened by 0 bases and J by 0 bases, with 17 bases between the two germline ends. CDR3 length equals 18 residues. CDR3 amino acids: CASSEAGVGWTLNTEAFF. The CDR3 DNA sequence: TGTGCCAGCAGTGAAGCCGGTGTCGGCTGGACCTTGAACACTGAAGCTTTCTTT.

The CDR3 protein is CASSQGELEAFF. DNA of the CDR3: TGTGCCAGCAGCCAAGGCGAGTTAGAAGCTTTCTTT. This chain connects TRBV3-1 to TRBJ1-1, with D hard to call. The CDR3 is 12 amino acids. Deletions cut 1 base from V and 8 bases from J, with 8 bases between. CDR1 is LGHDT and CDR2 is YNNKEL in the germline V gene (reference sequence).

As concerns this clonotype: Possible read error: a much larger clone is one base away. J is TRBJ1-2 and V is TRBV28, with no clear D. Per germline, CDR1 MDHEN and CDR2 SYDVKM. V was clipped by 5 bases and J by 1 base, with 8 bases between them. The CDR3 is 13 amino acids. CDR3 region: CASSVGNNYGYTF. In DNA form, the CDR3 reads TGTGCCAGCAGTGTCGGAAATAACTATGGCTACACCTTC.

This sequence joins TRBV11-2 and TRBJ1-2; no clear D gene. V gave up 1 base and J gave up 8 bases, with 17 bases separating them. This CDR3 region has 15 residues. Germline V gene data show CDR1 as SGHAT and CDR2 as FQNNGV. Written as DNA, the CDR3 is TGTGCCAGCAGCTTAGTTCGCCGGTCGGTGCGAGGCTACACCTTC. It codes for CASSLVRRSVRGYTF.

The table lists this clonotype with a few counts. The chain is built from TRBV18 and TRBJ2-5, with 9 positions matching TRBD1. From germline, CDR1 is KGHSH and CDR2 LQKENI. The V gene end was trimmed by 6 bases and the J gene end by 4 bases; junction bases not matched to a gene: 6. The CDR3 spans 14 residues. CDR3 in DNA: TGTGCCAGCTCTGTGGGACAGGGAACAGAGACCCAGTACTTC. Protein: CASSVGQGTETQYF.